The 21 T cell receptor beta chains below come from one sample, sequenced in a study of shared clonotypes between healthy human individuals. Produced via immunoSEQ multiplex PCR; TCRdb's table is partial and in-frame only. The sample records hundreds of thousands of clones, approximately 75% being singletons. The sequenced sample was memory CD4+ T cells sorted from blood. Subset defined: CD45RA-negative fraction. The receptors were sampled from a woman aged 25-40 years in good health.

DNA of the CDR3: TGTGCCAGCAGCATCAGTGTCTACGAGCAGTACTTC. It codes for CASSISVYEQYF. This chain links TRBV7-9 with TRBJ2-7; D remains unclear. Germline V gene lookup returns CDR1 SEHNR and CDR2 FQNEAQ (reference sequence). The germline V and J ends were trimmed by 5 bases and 3 bases, with 8 bases remaining between them. CDR3 length: 12 amino acids.

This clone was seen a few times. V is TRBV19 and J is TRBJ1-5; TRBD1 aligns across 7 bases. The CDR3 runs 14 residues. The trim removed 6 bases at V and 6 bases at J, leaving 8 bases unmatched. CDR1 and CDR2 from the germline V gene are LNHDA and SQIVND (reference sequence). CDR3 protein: CASRKSRDSQPQHF. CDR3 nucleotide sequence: TGTGCCAGTAGAAAGAGTCGGGACAGTCAGCCCCAGCATTTT.

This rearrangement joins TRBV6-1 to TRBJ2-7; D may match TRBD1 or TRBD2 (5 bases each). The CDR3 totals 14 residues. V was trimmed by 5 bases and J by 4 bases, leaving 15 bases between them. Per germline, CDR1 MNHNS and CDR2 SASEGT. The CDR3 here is CASSTRDGEYEQYF. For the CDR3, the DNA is TGTGCCAGCAGTACCCGGGACGGGGAGTACGAGCAGTACTTC.

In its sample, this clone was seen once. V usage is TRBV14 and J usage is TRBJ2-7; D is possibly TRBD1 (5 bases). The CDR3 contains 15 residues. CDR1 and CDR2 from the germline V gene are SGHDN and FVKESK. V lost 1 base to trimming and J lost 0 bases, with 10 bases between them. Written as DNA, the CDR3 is TGTGCCAGCAGCCAAGTCGACAGTAGCTCCTACGAGCAGTACTTC. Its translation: CASSQVDSSSYEQYF.

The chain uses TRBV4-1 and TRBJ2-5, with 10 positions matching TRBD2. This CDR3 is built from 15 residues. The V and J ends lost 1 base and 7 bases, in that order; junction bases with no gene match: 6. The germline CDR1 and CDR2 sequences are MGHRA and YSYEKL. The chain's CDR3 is CASSQGAGTSVTQYF. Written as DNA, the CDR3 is TGCGCCAGCAGCCAAGGGGCTGGGACTAGCGTGACCCAGTACTTC.

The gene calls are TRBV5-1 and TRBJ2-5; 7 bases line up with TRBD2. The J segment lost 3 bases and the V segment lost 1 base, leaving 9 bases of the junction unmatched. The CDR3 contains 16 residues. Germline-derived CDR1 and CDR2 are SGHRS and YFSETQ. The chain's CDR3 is CASSLSAGSGEETQYF. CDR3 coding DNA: TGCGCCAGCAGCTTGTCCGCGGGGAGCGGGGAAGAGACCCAGTACTTC.

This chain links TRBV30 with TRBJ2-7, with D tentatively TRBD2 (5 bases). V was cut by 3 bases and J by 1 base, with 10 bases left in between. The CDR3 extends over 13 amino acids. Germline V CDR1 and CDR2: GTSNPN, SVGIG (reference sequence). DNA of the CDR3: TGTGCCTGGAGCAGCGGAGGATCCTACGAGCAGTACTTC. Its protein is CAWSSGGSYEQYF.

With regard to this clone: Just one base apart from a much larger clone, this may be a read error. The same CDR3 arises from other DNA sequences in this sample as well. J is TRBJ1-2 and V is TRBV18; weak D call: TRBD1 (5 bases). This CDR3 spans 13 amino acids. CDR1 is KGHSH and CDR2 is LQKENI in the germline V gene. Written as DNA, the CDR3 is TGTGCTAGCTCACCTGAGGGGAGTCATGGCTACACCTTC. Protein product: CASSPEGSHGYTF.

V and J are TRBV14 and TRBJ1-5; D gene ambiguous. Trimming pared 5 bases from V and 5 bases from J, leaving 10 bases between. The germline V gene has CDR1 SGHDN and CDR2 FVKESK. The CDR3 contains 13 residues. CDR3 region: CASSARQHQPQHF. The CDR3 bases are TGTGCCAGCAGCGCCCGTCAGCATCAGCCCCAGCATTTT.

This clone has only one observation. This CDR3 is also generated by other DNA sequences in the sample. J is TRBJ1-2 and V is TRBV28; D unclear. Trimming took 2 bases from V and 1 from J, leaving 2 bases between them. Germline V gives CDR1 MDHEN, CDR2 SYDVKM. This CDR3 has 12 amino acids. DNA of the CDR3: TGTGCCAGCAGTTTACTTAACTATGGCTACACCTTC. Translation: CASSLLNYGYTF.

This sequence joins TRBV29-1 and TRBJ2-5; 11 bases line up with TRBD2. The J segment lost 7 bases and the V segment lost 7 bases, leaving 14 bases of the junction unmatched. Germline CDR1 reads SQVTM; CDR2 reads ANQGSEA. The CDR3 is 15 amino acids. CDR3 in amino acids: CSGSTSGALTGTQYF. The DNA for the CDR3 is TGCAGCGGCTCGACTAGCGGGGCCCTCACAGGGACCCAGTACTTC.

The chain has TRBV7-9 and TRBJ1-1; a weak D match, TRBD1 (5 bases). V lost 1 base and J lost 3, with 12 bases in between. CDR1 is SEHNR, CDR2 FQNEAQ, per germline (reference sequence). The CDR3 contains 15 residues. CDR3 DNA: TGTGCCAGCAGCTTAGGGTGGGAAGGGGACACTGAAGCTTTCTTT. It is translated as CASSLGWEGDTEAFF.

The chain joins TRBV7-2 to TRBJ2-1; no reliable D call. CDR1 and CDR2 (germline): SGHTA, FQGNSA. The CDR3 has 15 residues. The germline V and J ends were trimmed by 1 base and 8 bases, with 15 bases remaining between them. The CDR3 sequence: CASSLVALVRDEQFF. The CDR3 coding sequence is TGTGCCAGCAGCTTAGTTGCCCTGGTTCGGGATGAGCAGTTCTTC.

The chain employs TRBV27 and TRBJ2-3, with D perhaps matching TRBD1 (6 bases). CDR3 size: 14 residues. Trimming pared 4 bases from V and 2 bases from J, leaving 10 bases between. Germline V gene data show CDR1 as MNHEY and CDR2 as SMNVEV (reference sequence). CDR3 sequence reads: CASSSGQHTDTQYF. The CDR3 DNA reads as TGTGCCAGCAGTTCAGGACAGCACACAGATACGCAGTATTTT.

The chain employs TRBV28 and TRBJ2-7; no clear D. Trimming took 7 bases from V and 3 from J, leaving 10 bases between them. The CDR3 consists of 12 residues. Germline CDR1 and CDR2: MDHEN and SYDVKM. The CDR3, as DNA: TGTGCCAGCACCGAAGGCGGCTACGAGCAGTACTTC. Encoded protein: CASTEGGYEQYF.

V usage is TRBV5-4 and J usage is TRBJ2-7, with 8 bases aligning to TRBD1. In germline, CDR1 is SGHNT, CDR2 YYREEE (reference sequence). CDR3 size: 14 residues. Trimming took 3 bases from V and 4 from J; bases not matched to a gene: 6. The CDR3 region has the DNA TGTGCCAGCAGCTCATGGACAGGGAGTTACGAGCAGTACTTC. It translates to CASSSWTGSYEQYF. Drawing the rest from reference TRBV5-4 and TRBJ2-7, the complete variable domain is ETGVTQSPTHLIKTRGQQVTLRCSSQSGHNTVSWYQQALGQGPQFIFQYYREEENGRGNFPPRFSGLQFPNYSSELNVNALELDDSALYLCASSSWTGSYEQYFGPGTRLTVT.

CDR3 DNA sequence: TGTGCCAGCAGTTTATCCCGGGACTCCGGGGGCTACACCTTC. Translated: CASSLSRDSGGYTF. V and J are TRBV27 and TRBJ1-2, with a tentative D call TRBD1 (5 bases). The V end lost 0 bases, the J end lost 8 bases, and 13 bases lay between the germline ends. Germline V gene sequence: CDR1 MNHEY, CDR2 SMNVEV (reference sequence). There are 14 residues in the CDR3.

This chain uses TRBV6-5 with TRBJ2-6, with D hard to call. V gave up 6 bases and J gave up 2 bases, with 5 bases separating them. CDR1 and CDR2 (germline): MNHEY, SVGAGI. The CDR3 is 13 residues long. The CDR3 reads CASRETGANVLTF. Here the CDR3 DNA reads TGTGCCAGCAGGGAAACTGGGGCCAACGTCCTGACTTTC.

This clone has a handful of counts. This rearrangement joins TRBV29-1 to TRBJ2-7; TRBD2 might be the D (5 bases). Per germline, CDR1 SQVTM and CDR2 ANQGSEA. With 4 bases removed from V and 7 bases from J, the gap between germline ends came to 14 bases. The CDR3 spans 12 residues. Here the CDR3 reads CSVVEGRKEQYF. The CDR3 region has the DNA TGCAGCGTTGTTGAGGGAAGAAAGGAGCAGTACTTC.

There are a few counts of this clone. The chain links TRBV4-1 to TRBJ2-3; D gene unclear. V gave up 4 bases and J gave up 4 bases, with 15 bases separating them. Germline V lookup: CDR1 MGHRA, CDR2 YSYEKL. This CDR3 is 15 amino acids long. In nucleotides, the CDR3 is TGCGCCAGCAGCCGAACAGCGTCGGGCGCAGATACGCAGTATTTT. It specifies CASSRTASGADTQYF.

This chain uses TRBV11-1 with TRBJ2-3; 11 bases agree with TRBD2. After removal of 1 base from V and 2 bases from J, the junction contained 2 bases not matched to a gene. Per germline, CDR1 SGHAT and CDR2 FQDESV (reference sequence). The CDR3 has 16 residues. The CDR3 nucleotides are TGTGCCAGCAGCTTAGGACTAGCGGGGAACACAGATACGCAGTATTTT. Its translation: CASSLGLAGNTDTQYF.